Listed here are 29 T cell receptor beta chains from one sample, sequenced in a study of cytomegalovirus exposure and HLA in healthy donors. In the PCR, 60 Vbeta and 13 Jbeta primers were used. Clones were read by immunoSEQ multiplex PCR, and TCRdb kept only the in-frame ones, dropping some. The data show 70,000 to 95,000 clones, with 62% seen just once and around 5.5% held by the top ten. Sequences were obtained from PBMCs. Every receptor here comes from a woman aged 25-40 years in good health and CMV-seropositive.

V is TRBV5-1 and J is TRBJ1-1; possibly TRBD1 for D (6 bases). There are 14 residues in the CDR3. Trimming shortened V by 5 bases and J by 1 base, and 12 bases separated the two germline ends. Germline values: CDR1 SGHRS, CDR2 YFSETQ. CDR3 sequence: CASSLGTKNTEAFF. For the CDR3, the DNA is TGCGCCAGCAGTCTAGGGACAAAGAACACTGAAGCTTTCTTT.

The rearrangement uses TRBV6-5 and TRBJ1-2, with 9 bases aligning to TRBD1. Germline V gene lookup returns CDR1 MNHEY and CDR2 SVGAGI. CDR3 length equals 15 residues. With 7 bases clipped from V and 4 bases from J, the junction kept 10 bases outside the gene matches. This chain's CDR3 is CASTISTGGVYGYTF. The CDR3 DNA reads TGTGCCAGCACTATCTCGACAGGGGGTGTCTATGGCTACACCTTC.

The rearrangement links TRBV28 to TRBJ2-7; 8 nucleotides line up with TRBD2. This CDR3 comprises 14 residues. Germline V lookup: CDR1 MDHEN, CDR2 SYDVKM. Trimming cost V 3 bases and J 6 bases; bases outside gene matches: 7. Here the CDR3 reads CASSLETSDGEQYF. The DNA of the CDR3 is TGTGCCAGCAGTTTGGAGACTAGCGATGGCGAGCAGTACTTC.

The sample holds a few counts of this clone. The rearrangement uses TRBV7-9 and TRBJ2-7; 8 bases are a match to TRBD1. Trimming removed 8 bases from V and 0 bases from J; junction bases left unmatched: 3. This CDR3 contains 13 residues. Germline V gene lookup returns CDR1 SEHNR and CDR2 FQNEAQ (reference sequence). CDR3 residues: CASGGQASYEQYF. As DNA, the CDR3 is TGTGCCAGCGGGGGACAGGCCTCCTACGAGCAGTACTTC. Looking up the rest from reference TRBV7-9 and TRBJ2-7 gives the full variable domain: DTGVSQNPRHKITKRGQNVTFRCDPISEHNRLYWYRQTLGQGPEFLTYFQNEAQLEKSRLLSDRFSAERPKGSFSTLEIQRTEQGDSAMYLCASGGQASYEQYFGPGTRLTVT.

The sample holds a few counts of this clone. The chain is built from TRBV4-3 and TRBJ1-3; D not resolved. Germline V lookup: CDR1 LGHNA, CDR2 YSLEER. V lost 0 bases and J lost 13, with 19 bases in between. The CDR3 runs 15 residues. CDR3 nucleotides: TGCGCCAGCAGCCAAGAGATTAAAAGGACTGAACCGATATATTTT. Residues: CASSQEIKRTEPIYF.

The chain recombines TRBV14 with TRBJ1-6; D is ambiguous. The germline V gene encodes CDR1 SGHDN and CDR2 FVKESK. V was pared by 0 bases and J by 9 bases, with 9 bases between. This CDR3 contains 14 residues. The CDR3 DNA reads TGTGCCAGCAGCCAAGACCGCGGCGTTTCACCCCTCCACTTT. It specifies CASSQDRGVSPLHF.

V is TRBV7-9 and J is TRBJ1-4, with a tentative D call TRBD1 (6 bases). The V and J ends lost 5 bases and 4 bases respectively, with 11 bases between them. The length of the CDR3 is 14 residues. CDR1 and CDR2 from the germline V gene are SEHNR and FQNEAQ (reference sequence). Written as DNA, the CDR3 is TGTGCCAGCAGCCCGCAGGGGAATAATGAAAAACTGTTTTTT. Protein product: CASSPQGNNEKLFF. Full variable domain (rest looked up from reference TRBV7-9 and TRBJ1-4): DTGVSQNPRHKITKRGQNVTFRCDPISEHNRLYWYRQTLGQGPEFLTYFQNEAQLEKSRLLSDRFSAERPKGSFSTLEIQRTEQGDSAMYLCASSPQGNNEKLFFGSGTQLSVL.

This clone appeared a few times. The rearrangement uses TRBV7-9 and TRBJ1-1; a possible D gene is TRBD1 (5 bases). The CDR3 contains 16 residues. The germline V gene encodes CDR1 SEHNR and CDR2 FQNEAQ (reference sequence). Trimming removed 3 bases from V and 2 bases from J, with 16 bases in between. CDR3 residues: CASSFSGRGFNTEAFF. The CDR3 bases are TGTGCCAGCAGCTTTTCGGGGAGGGGTTTCAACACTGAAGCTTTCTTT.

This clone was found a few times. The gene calls are TRBV9 and TRBJ1-2; 8 bases map to TRBD1. Trimming cost V 4 bases and J 3 bases; bases outside gene matches: 8. The CDR3 totals 15 residues. CDR1 is SGDLS, CDR2 YYNGEE, per germline. As DNA, the CDR3 is TGTGCCAGCAGCCTAACTCCGACAGGGGACTATGGCTACACCTTC. Its protein product is CASSLTPTGDYGYTF. Together with reference TRBV9 and TRBJ1-2, the CDR3 gives the full variable domain: DSGVTQTPKHLITATGQRVTLRCSPRSGDLSVYWYQQSLDQGLQFLIQYYNGEERAKGNILERFSAQQFPDLHSELNLSSLELGDSALYFCASSLTPTGDYGYTFGSGTRLTVV.

The chain recombines TRBV7-2 with TRBJ2-3, with 8 positions matching TRBD2. Trimming cost V 5 bases and J 0 bases; bases outside gene matches: 4. Germline values: CDR1 SGHTA, CDR2 FQGNSA. The CDR3 has 15 amino acids. This CDR3 reads CASSERGTSTDTQYF. In DNA form, the CDR3 reads TGTGCCAGCAGCGAGCGGGGGACTAGCACAGATACGCAGTATTTT.

The chain carries TRBV2 and TRBJ2-7; no definite D call. The germline V gene encodes CDR1 SNHLY and CDR2 FYNNEI. This CDR3 spans 12 amino acids. The V end lost 7 bases, the J end lost 1 base, and 8 bases lay between the germline ends. CDR3 region: CASTFGSYEQYF. DNA of the CDR3: TGTGCCAGCACGTTCGGTTCCTACGAGCAGTACTTC.

The chain has TRBV28 and TRBJ2-7; 7 bases agree with TRBD2. This CDR3 has 14 amino acids. J lost 2 bases, V lost 3 bases, and 4 bases had no gene match. The germline gives CDR1 MDHEN, CDR2 SYDVKM. This CDR3 is CASSFSGLAYEQYF. CDR3 nucleotide sequence: TGTGCCAGCAGTTTTAGCGGACTAGCCTACGAGCAGTACTTC.

A word on this clone: Germline and junction disagree at one end, which may indicate a read error. This sequence joins TRBV6-4 and TRBJ1-2, with D hard to call. Germline CDR1 is MRHNA and CDR2 is SNTAGT. CDR3 length: 13 amino acids. Here the CDR3 reads CASSDSTAGGHTF. As DNA, the CDR3 is TGTGCCAGCAGTGACTCTACAGCGGGTGGCCACACCTTC.

The chain links TRBV10-2 to TRBJ2-5, with a weak D call TRBD2 (6 bases). The CDR3 has 12 residues. The germline CDR1 and CDR2 sequences are WSHSY and SAAADI. Trimming left V 10 bases short and J 5 bases short, with 14 bases between. The CDR3 loop is CATGAGRETQYF. Written as DNA, the CDR3 is TGCGCCACCGGCGCGGGGCGGGAGACCCAGTACTTC.

This clone was detected a few times. The chain employs TRBV2 and TRBJ1-4; D is perhaps TRBD1 (6 bases). Trimming removed 5 bases from V and 10 bases from J, with 14 bases in between. The CDR3 sequence is 13 residues long. Germline-derived CDR1 and CDR2 are SNHLY and FYNNEI. The CDR3 reads CASSITGIGKLFF. The CDR3 coding sequence is TGTGCCAGCAGTATAACAGGGATAGGAAAACTGTTTTTT.

The chain joins TRBV30 to TRBJ2-7, with D tentatively TRBD2 (6 bases). This CDR3 contains 14 residues. Deletions cut 0 bases from V and 5 bases from J, with 14 bases between. The germline gives CDR1 GTSNPN, CDR2 SVGIG (reference sequence). The CDR3: CAWSVGGGSHEQYF. The CDR3 DNA reads as TGTGCCTGGAGTGTAGGTGGGGGGTCCCACGAGCAGTACTTC.

As for this clone: This specimen includes other DNA sequences encoding the same CDR3. The chain links TRBV30 to TRBJ2-7; TRBD1 aligns across 8 bases. The CDR3 has 15 residues. V gave up 3 bases and J gave up 3 bases; unmatched junction bases: 10. CDR1 is GTSNPN and CDR2 is SVGIG in the germline V gene (reference sequence). CDR3 in amino acids: CAWSRGLGDLYEQYF. The DNA of the CDR3 is TGTGCCTGGAGCAGGGGGCTAGGGGACCTCTACGAGCAGTACTTC.

V is TRBV5-5 and J is TRBJ1-1, with D unresolved. Trimming removed 0 bases at V and 5 bases at J, with 11 bases between. The CDR3 contains 14 residues. The V gene's germline CDR1 is SGHKS and CDR2 YYEKEE (reference sequence). CDR3 bases: TGTGCCAGCAGCTTGGTGGTCCTAAAGACTGAAGCTTTCTTT. Translation: CASSLVVLKTEAFF.

This clone was detected only a few times. This chain links TRBV5-4 with TRBJ2-2, with D possibly TRBD2 on 5 matching bases. The CDR3 length is 16 residues. Germline lookup yields CDR1 SGHNT and CDR2 YYREEE (reference sequence). The V end lost 0 bases, the J end lost 1 base, and 10 bases lay between the germline ends. CDR3 in amino acids: CASSLGLFGNTGELFF. The CDR3 nucleotides are TGTGCCAGCAGCTTGGGACTATTTGGGAACACCGGGGAGCTGTTTTTT.

Here the CDR3 reads CASSLQGAFGNTIYF. CDR3 DNA: TGTGCCAGTTCGCTGCAGGGGGCTTTTGGAAACACCATATATTTT. The chain joins TRBV7-2 to TRBJ1-3, with 8 nucleotides matching TRBD1. Per the germline V gene, CDR1 is SGHTA and CDR2 is FQGNSA. This CDR3 comprises 15 residues. V lost 9 bases to trimming and J lost 3 bases; unmatched junction nucleotides: 10.

The V and J genes are TRBV5-4 and TRBJ2-3; 7 bases align to TRBD2. Unmatched junction bases numbered 7, after V lost 4 bases and J lost 2 bases. The germline CDR1 and CDR2 sequences are SGHNT and YYREEE (reference sequence). The CDR3 loop spans 15 amino acids. CDR3: CASSRSAGFTDTQYF. DNA for the CDR3: TGTGCCAGCAGCCGATCAGCGGGGTTCACAGATACGCAGTATTTT.

The chain couples TRBV5-5 to TRBJ1-5, with a possible D match to TRBD1 (5 bases). Germline values: CDR1 SGHKS, CDR2 YYEKEE (reference sequence). The V gene lost 4 bases and the J gene lost 3 bases, with 11 bases spanning the gap. The CDR3 totals 14 residues. CDR3 DNA: TGTGCCAGCAGCCCGGACATACTCAATCAGCCCCAGCATTTT. Translated: CASSPDILNQPQHF.

Written as DNA, the CDR3 is TGTGCCAGTAGTGTCCGGACAGGGGTGAACTATGGCTACACCTTC. It yields the protein CASSVRTGVNYGYTF. The rearrangement uses TRBV19 and TRBJ1-2, with TRBD1 matching 9 bases. CDR1 LNHDA and CDR2 SQIVND come from the germline V gene (reference sequence). The CDR3 is 15 amino acids. V shed 5 bases and J 2 bases; nucleotides not matched to a gene: 6.

The J gene is TRBJ1-2, the V gene TRBV7-9; TRBD1 is a possible D gene (6 bases). Trimming took 3 bases from V and 4 from J, leaving 15 bases between them. The CDR3 contains 15 residues. Germline V gene lookup returns CDR1 SEHNR and CDR2 FQNEAQ (reference sequence). DNA for the CDR3: TGTGCCAGCAGCTTGACAGGCGAAGGGCGCTATGGCTACACCTTC. This gives the protein CASSLTGEGRYGYTF.

This clone was counted a few times. This chain uses TRBV5-1 with TRBJ2-1, with 7 bases aligning to TRBD1. The CDR3 runs to 14 residues. V lost 4 bases to trimming and J lost 6 bases; unmatched junction nucleotides: 7. Germline assignment: CDR1 SGHRS and CDR2 YFSETQ. CDR3 sequence reads: CASSPDRVGNEQFF. The DNA of the CDR3 is TGCGCCAGCAGCCCTGACAGGGTGGGCAATGAGCAGTTCTTC.

The J gene is TRBJ2-1, the V gene TRBV25-1, with 10 bases fitting TRBD2. CDR3 size: 17 residues. V lost 7 bases to trimming and J lost 2 bases; unmatched junction nucleotides: 11. Germline values: CDR1 MGHDK, CDR2 SYGVNS. The CDR3, as DNA: TGTGCCAGCACCACGAGCGGGGGGGCCTTAACCTACAATGAGCAGTTCTTC. It encodes CASTTSGGALTYNEQFF.

This sequence joins TRBV30 and TRBJ1-6; a weak D match, TRBD1 (5 bases). The CDR3 has 17 amino acids. The V gene's germline CDR1 is GTSNPN and CDR2 SVGIG (reference sequence). Trimming pared 3 bases from V and 0 bases from J, leaving 15 bases between. CDR3 loop: CAWSPTAKNSYNSPLHF. DNA of the CDR3: TGTGCCTGGAGCCCGACAGCTAAGAACTCCTATAATTCACCCCTCCACTTT.

The V and J genes are TRBV28 and TRBJ2-3; D is uncertain. This CDR3 is built from 13 residues. V gave up 3 bases and J gave up 4 bases, with 8 bases separating them. Germline V gene data show CDR1 as MDHEN and CDR2 as SYDVKM. The CDR3 DNA reads as TGTGCCAGCAGTTTCCTTCCCCCAGATACGCAGTATTTT. This sequence encodes CASSFLPPDTQYF.

The V gene is TRBV6-5, the J gene TRBJ1-5; D might be TRBD1 (5 bases). The CDR3 is 15 amino acids. Germline values: CDR1 MNHEY, CDR2 SVGAGI. Deletions cut 5 bases from V and 4 bases from J, with 15 bases between. The CDR3 region has the DNA TGTGCCAGCAGTCATGACAGCCTGGGAAATCAGCCCCAGCATTTT. This translates into CASSHDSLGNQPQHF.